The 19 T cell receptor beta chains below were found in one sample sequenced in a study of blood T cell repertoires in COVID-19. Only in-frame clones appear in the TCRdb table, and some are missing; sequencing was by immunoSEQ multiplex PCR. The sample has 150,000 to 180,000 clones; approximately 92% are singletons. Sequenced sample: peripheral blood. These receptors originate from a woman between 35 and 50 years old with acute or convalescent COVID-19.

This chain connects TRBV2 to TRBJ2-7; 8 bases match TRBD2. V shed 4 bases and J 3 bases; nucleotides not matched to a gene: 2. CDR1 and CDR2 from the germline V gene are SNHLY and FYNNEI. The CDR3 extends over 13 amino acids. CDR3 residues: CASSAGLGYEQYF. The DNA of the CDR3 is TGTGCCAGCAGTGCGGGACTAGGCTACGAGCAGTACTTC.

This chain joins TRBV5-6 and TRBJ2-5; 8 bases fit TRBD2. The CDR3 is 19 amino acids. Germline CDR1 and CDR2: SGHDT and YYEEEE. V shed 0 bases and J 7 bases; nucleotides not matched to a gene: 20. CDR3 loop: CASSLALGLAHDPKTTQYF. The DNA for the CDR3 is TGTGCCAGCAGCTTGGCGTTAGGACTAGCTCATGACCCGAAGACGACCCAGTACTTC.

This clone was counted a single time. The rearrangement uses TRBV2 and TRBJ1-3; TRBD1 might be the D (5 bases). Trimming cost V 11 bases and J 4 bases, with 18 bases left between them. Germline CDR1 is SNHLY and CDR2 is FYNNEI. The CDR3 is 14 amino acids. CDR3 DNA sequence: TGTGCCTGTGACCTGGGGGGAAGAGGAAACACCATATATTTT. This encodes CACDLGGRGNTIYF.

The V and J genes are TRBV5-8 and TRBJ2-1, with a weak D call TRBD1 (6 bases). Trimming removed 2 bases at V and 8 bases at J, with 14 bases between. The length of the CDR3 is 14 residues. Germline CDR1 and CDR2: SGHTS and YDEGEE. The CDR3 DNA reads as TGTGCCAGCAGCTTAAGGGGGTGGTTAGATGAGCAGTTCTTC. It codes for CASSLRGWLDEQFF.

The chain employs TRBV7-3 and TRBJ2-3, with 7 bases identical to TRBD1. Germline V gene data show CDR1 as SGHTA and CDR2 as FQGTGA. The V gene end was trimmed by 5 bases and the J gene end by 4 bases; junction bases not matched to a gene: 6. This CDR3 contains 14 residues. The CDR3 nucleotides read TGTGCCAGCAGCCGACAGGGACCCCCAGATACGCAGTATTTT. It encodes CASSRQGPPDTQYF.

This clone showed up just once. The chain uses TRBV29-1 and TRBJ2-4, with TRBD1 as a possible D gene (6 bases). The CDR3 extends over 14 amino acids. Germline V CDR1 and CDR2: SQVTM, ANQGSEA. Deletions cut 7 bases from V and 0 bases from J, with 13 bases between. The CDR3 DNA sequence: TGCAGCGCTACAGGGAGACTAGCCAAAAACATTCAGTACTTC. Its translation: CSATGRLAKNIQYF.

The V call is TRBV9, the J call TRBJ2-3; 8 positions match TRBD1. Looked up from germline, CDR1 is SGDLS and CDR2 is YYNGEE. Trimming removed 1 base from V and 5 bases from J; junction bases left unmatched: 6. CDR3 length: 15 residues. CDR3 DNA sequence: TGTGCCAGCAGCGTATTTGCAGGGGGCAGAGATACGCAGTATTTT. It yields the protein CASSVFAGGRDTQYF.

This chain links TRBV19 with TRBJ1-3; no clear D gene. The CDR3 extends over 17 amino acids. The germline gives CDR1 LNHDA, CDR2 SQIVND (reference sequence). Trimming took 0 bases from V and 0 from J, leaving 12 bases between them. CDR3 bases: TGTGCCAGTAGTATAGACGGGGAGGTGGGCTCTGGAAACACCATATATTTT. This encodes CASSIDGEVGSGNTIYF.

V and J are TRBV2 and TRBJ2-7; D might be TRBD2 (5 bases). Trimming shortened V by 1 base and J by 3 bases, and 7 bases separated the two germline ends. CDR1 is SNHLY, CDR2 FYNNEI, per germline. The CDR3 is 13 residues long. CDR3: CASSEVAGYEQYF. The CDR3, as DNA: TGTGCCAGCAGTGAAGTTGCGGGCTACGAGCAGTACTTC. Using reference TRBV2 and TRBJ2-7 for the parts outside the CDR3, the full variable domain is EPEVTQTPSHQVTQMGQEVILRCVPISNHLYFYWYRQILGQKVEFLVSFYNNEISEKSEIFDDQFSVERPDGSNFTLKIRSTKLEDSAMYFCASSEVAGYEQYFGPGTRLTVT.

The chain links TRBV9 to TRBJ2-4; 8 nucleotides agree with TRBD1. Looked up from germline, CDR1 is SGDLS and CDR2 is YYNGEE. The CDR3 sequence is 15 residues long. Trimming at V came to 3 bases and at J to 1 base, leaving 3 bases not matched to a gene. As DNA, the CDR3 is TGTGCCAGCAGCGCCCGACAGGGGGCCAAAAACATTCAGTACTTC. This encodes CASSARQGAKNIQYF.

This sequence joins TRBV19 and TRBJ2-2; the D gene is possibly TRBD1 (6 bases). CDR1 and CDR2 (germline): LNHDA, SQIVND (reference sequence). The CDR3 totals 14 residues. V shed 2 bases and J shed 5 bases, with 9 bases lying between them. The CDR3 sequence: CASSIQGRTGELFF. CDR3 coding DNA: TGTGCCAGTAGTATACAGGGGCGGACCGGGGAGCTGTTTTTT.

CDR3 nucleotide sequence: TGTGCCAGCAGTGAATATGGAGGACTAGCGGGAAACACCGGGGAGCTGTTTTTT. Amino acid sequence: CASSEYGGLAGNTGELFF. The chain couples TRBV25-1 to TRBJ2-2; 12 nucleotides align to TRBD2. The V gene end was trimmed by 0 bases and the J gene end by 2 bases; junction bases not matched to a gene: 4. The V gene's germline CDR1 is MGHDK and CDR2 SYGVNS. The CDR3 loop spans 18 amino acids.

The CDR3 region has the DNA TGTGCCAGCTCACCACCTCTGGGGGCGAGCTCCTACAATGAGCAGTTCTTC. This translates into CASSPPLGASSYNEQFF. This rearrangement joins TRBV18 to TRBJ2-1; D might be TRBD1 (6 bases). V was clipped by 0 bases and J by 0 bases, with 12 bases between them. Germline V gene sequence: CDR1 KGHSH, CDR2 LQKENI. CDR3 length: 17 amino acids.

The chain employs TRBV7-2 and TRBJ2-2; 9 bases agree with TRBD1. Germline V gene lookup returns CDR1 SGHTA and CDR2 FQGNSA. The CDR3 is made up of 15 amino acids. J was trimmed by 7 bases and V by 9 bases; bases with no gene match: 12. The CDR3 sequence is CASPPGQGLFGELFF. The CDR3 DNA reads TGTGCCAGTCCACCGGGACAGGGTCTCTTCGGGGAGCTGTTTTTT.

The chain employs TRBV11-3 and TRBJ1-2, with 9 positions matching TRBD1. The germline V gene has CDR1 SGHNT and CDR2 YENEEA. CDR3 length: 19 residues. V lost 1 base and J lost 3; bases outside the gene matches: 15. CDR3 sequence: CASSLGDVFRTGEDYGYTF. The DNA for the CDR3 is TGTGCCAGCAGCTTAGGCGACGTTTTCCGGACAGGGGAAGACTATGGCTACACCTTC.

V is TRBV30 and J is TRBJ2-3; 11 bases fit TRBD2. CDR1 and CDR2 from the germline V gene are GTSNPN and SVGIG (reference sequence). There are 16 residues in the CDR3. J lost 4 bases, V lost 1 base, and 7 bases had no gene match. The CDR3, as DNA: TGTGCCTGGAGTGCTACTAGCGGGAGTATCGCAGATACGCAGTATTTT. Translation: CAWSATSGSIADTQYF.

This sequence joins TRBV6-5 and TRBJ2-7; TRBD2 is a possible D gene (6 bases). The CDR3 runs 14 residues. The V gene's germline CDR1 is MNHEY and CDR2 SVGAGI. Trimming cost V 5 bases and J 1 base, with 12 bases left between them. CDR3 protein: CASSTFAGSYEQYF. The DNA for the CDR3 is TGTGCCAGCAGTACTTTTGCGGGGTCCTACGAGCAGTACTTC.

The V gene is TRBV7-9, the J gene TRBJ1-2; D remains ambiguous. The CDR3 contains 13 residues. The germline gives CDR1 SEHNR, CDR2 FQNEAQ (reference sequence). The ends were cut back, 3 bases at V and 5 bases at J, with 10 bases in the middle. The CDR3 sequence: CASSFTEDYGYTF. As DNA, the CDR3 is TGTGCCAGCAGCTTTACAGAAGATTATGGCTACACCTTC.

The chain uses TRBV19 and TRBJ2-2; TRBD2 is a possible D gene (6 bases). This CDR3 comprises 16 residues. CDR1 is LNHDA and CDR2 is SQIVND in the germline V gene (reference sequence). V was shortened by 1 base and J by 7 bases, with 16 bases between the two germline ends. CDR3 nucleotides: TGTGCCAGTAGTATAGCTGGGGGAGGCCTCGTCGGGGAGCTGTTTTTT. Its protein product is CASSIAGGGLVGELFF.